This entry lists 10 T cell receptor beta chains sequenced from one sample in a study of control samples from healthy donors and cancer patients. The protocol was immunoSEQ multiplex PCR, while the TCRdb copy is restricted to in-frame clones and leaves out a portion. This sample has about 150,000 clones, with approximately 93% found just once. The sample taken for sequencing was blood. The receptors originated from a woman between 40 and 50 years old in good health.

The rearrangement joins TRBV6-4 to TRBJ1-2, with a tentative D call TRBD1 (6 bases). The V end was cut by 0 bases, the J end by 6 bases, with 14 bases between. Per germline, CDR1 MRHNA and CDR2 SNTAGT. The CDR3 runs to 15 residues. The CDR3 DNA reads TGTGCCAGCAGTGACTCCGGCAGGGGACGGAATGGCTACACCTTC. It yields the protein CASSDSGRGRNGYTF.

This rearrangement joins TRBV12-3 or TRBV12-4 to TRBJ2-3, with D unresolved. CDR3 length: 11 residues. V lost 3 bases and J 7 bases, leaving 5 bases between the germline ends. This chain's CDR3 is CASSFKNTQYF. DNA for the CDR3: TGTGCCAGCAGTTTTAAGAATACGCAGTATTTT.

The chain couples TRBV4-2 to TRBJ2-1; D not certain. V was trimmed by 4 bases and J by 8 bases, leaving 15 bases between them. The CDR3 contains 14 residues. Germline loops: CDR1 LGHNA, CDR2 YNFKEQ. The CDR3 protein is CASSLEVAIHEQFF. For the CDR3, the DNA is TGTGCCAGCAGCCTCGAGGTGGCTATCCATGAGCAGTTCTTC.

The CDR3 coding sequence is TGTGCCAGCTCACCGGCGACAACTAATGAAAAACTGTTTTTT. Amino acid sequence: CASSPATTNEKLFF. The rearrangement joins TRBV18 to TRBJ1-4; D gene unclear. V was clipped by 3 bases and J by 0 bases, with 5 bases between them. Germline-derived CDR1 and CDR2 are KGHSH and LQKENI. The length of the CDR3 is 14 residues. The entire variable domain, with the rest obtained from reference TRBV18 and TRBJ1-4, is as follows: NAGVMQNPRHLVRRRGQEARLRCSPMKGHSHVYWYRQLPEEGLKFMVYLQKENIIDESGMPKERFSAEFPKEGPSILRIQQVVRGDSAAYFCASSPATTNEKLFFGSGTQLSVL.

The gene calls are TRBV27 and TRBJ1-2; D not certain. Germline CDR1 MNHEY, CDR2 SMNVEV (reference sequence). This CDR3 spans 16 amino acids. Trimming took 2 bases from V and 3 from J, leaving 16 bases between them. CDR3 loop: CASSLNVAEAYYGYTF. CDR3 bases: TGTGCCAGCAGTTTAAACGTCGCCGAGGCCTACTATGGCTACACCTTC.

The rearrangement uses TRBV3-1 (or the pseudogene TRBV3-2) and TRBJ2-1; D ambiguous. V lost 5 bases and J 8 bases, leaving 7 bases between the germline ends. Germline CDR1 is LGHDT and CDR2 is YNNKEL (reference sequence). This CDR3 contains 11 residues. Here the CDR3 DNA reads TGTGCCAGCAGCGTTCACCATGAGCAGTTCTTC. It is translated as CASSVHHEQFF.

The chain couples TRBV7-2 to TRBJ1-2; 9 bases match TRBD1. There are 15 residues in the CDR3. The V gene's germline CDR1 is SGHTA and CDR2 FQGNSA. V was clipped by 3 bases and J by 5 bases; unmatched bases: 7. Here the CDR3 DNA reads TGTGCCAGCAGCTTCGATAGGACAGGGGCATATGGCTACACCTTC. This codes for CASSFDRTGAYGYTF.

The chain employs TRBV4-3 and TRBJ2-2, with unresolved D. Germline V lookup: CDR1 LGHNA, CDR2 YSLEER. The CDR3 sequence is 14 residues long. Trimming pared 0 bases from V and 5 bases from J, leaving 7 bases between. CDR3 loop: CASSQETRTGELFF. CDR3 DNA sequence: TGCGCCAGCAGCCAAGAGACCCGGACCGGGGAGCTGTTTTTT.

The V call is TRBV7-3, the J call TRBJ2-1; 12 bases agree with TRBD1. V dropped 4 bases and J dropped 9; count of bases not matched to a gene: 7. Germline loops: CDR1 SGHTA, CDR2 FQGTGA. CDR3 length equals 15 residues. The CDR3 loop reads CASSSQGTGGGEQFF. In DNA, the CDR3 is TGTGCCAGCAGCTCACAGGGGACAGGGGGCGGTGAGCAGTTCTTC.

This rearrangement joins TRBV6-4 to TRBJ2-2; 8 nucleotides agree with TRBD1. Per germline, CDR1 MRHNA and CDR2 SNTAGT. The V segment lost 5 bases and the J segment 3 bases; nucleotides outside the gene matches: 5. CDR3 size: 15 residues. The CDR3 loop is CASSRDRGDTGELFF. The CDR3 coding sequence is TGTGCCAGCAGTAGAGACAGGGGAGACACCGGGGAGCTGTTTTTT.